Listed here are 29 T cell receptor beta chains from one sample, sequenced in a study of blood T cells in healthy people across ages. Together with a sample-barcoded 5' primer, a J-beta primer mix was included in a second PCR lasting about 6 to 11 cycles. TCRdb passed the 5' RACE reads through MiXCR, listing each CDR3 protein once. The sample holds 750,000 to 950,000 distinct CDR3 sequences, around 24% seen once. The sample was also linked to a second study, of T cells of mothers and their children.

Sequences were obtained from blood. The receptors derive from a boy younger than 18 in good health.

This clonotype was observed a few times. J is TRBJ2-7 and V is TRBV21-1; TRBD2, the D gene given by the table, was not confirmed from the DNA. TRBV21-1 is listed as a pseudogene. The CDR3 spans 19 residues. Here the CDR3 DNA reads TGTGCCAGCAGCGACGACGGAGGACTAGCGGGCCTCTTCTCCTACGAGCAGTACTTC. This sequence encodes CASSDDGGLAGLFSYEQYF.

Comment on this clonotype: The junction and the germline gene differ at one end; a read error may be behind it. The chain has TRBV10-3 and TRBJ2-5; D gene unclear. The J call could be wrong; TRBJ2-1 is a better fit for the DNA end. This CDR3 region has 13 residues. Germline CDR1 is ENHRY and CDR2 is SYGVKD. CDR3 sequence: CAISEYSDNEQFF. In nucleotides, the CDR3 is TGTGCCATCAGTGAGTACTCCGACAATGAGCAGTTCTTC.

The chain recombines TRBV5-1 with TRBJ2-3; D might be TRBD2 (6 bases). CDR1 is SGHRS, CDR2 YFSETQ, per germline. The CDR3 consists of 13 residues. V dropped 4 bases and J dropped 5 bases, with 11 bases sitting between them. The CDR3 here is CASSGGFVDTQYF. For the CDR3, the DNA is TGCGCCAGCAGCGGGGGGTTCGTAGATACGCAGTATTTT.

In its sample, this clonotype was seen a few times. CDR3 sequence reads: CASSQLRTGQETQYF. CDR3 bases: TGCGCCAGCAGCCAACTAAGGACAGGCCAAGAGACCCAGTACTTC. The chain combines TRBV4-1 with TRBJ2-5; 7 positions agree with TRBD1. Germline V lookup: CDR1 MGHRA, CDR2 YSYEKL. The CDR3 spans 15 residues. V was clipped by 2 bases and J by 1 base; unmatched bases: 4.

A note on this clonotype: At one of its ends the junction is not consistent with the germline gene, which may arise from a read error. The chain recombines TRBV5-1 with TRBJ1-1; the D gene is possibly TRBD1 (5 bases). The CDR3 is 16 residues long. Germline V gene sequence: CDR1 SGHRS, CDR2 YFSETQ. CDR3: CASNLVEGTMNTEAFF. In DNA, the CDR3 is TGCGCCAGCAACTTGGTGGAGGGGACCATGAACACTGAAGCTTTCTTT. Combining the CDR3 with reference TRBV5-1 and TRBJ1-1 gives the whole variable domain KAGVTQTPRYLIKTRGQQVTLSCSPISGHRSVSWYQQTPGQGLQFLFEYFSETQRNKGNFPGRFSGRQFSNSRSEMNVSTLELGDSALYLCASNLVEGTMNTEAFFGQGTRLTVV.

This clonotype was picked up a small number of times. The rearrangement uses TRBV6-6 and TRBJ2-1; 10 positions match TRBD1. V lost 6 bases to trimming and J lost 5 bases; unmatched junction nucleotides: 7. The CDR3 is 15 amino acids. CDR1 is MNHNY, CDR2 SVGAGI, per germline (reference sequence). The CDR3 reads CASSFRQGANNEQFF. CDR3 DNA sequence: TGTGCCAGCAGCTTCAGACAGGGGGCTAACAATGAGCAGTTCTTC.

The chain recombines TRBV28 with TRBJ2-3; weak D call: TRBD1 (7 bases). The V and J ends lost 7 bases and 0 bases respectively, with 20 bases between them. CDR1 is MDHEN, CDR2 SYDVKM, per germline. The CDR3 totals 17 residues. CDR3 coding DNA: TGTGCCAGCACGGGGTTATCAGGGGGGATAAGCACAGATACGCAGTATTTT. Amino acid sequence: CASTGLSGGISTDTQYF.

A few counts support this clonotype. This rearrangement joins TRBV6-5 to TRBJ2-2, with TRBD2 matching over 7 bases. This CDR3 has 18 residues. In germline, CDR1 is MNHEY, CDR2 SVGAGI. V gave up 4 bases and J gave up 3 bases; unmatched junction bases: 14. CDR3 coding DNA: TGTGCCAGCAGTTTTTATGGCGAGGGACTACCCTACACCGGGGAGCTGTTTTTT. Its translation: CASSFYGEGLPYTGELFF.

V is TRBV6-6 and J is TRBJ1-4; D remains ambiguous. CDR3 size: 14 residues. The germline V gene encodes CDR1 MNHNY and CDR2 SVGAGI (reference sequence). Trimming took 2 bases from V and 7 from J, leaving 11 bases between them. The CDR3 DNA is TGTGCCAGCAGTTACGAACGCGGCCGTGAAAAACTGTTTTTT. It specifies CASSYERGREKLFF.

This sequence joins TRBV7-9 and TRBJ2-1, with 14 bases fitting TRBD2. CDR1 and CDR2 from the germline V gene are SEHNR and FQNEAQ (reference sequence). After removal of 4 bases from V and 0 bases from J, the junction contained 8 bases not matched to a gene. The CDR3 totals 19 residues. In DNA form, the CDR3 reads TGTGCCAGCAGCTCCGGACTAGCGGGGGGTCCAAGCTCCTACAATGAGCAGTTCTTC. It translates to CASSSGLAGGPSSYNEQFF.

V gene TRBV12-3 or TRBV12-4 combines with J gene TRBJ2-3; 7 bases map to TRBD1. V lost 6 bases to trimming and J lost 3 bases; unmatched junction nucleotides: 9. This CDR3 spans 15 amino acids. The CDR3 nucleotides read TGTGCCAGCAGCCCATCACAGGGGCCAACAGATACGCAGTATTTT. Protein sequence: CASSPSQGPTDTQYF.

Only a few counts were recorded for this clonotype. This rearrangement joins TRBV6-5 to TRBJ2-5, with a possible D match to TRBD1 (6 bases). The J call could be wrong; TRBJ2-7 is a better fit for the DNA end. CDR1 MNHEY and CDR2 SVGAGI come from the germline V gene. The CDR3 runs to 16 residues. Here the CDR3 DNA reads TGTGCCAGCAGTTACTCGGGGGCGGAGGTCCCCTACGAGCAGTACTTC. Its translation is CASSYSGAEVPYEQYF.

The rearrangement joins TRBV18 to TRBJ1-2; the D gene is possibly TRBD1 (6 bases). V was cut by 1 base and J by 3 bases, with 15 bases left in between. CDR1 is KGHSH, CDR2 LQKENI, per germline. There are 16 residues in the CDR3. The CDR3 nucleotides are TGTGCCAGCTCACCACTGGCCGGGGGCGCCGACTATGGCTACACCTTC. Residues: CASSPLAGGADYGYTF.

The CDR3 region is CASSSRRRPSNEKLFF. CDR3 in DNA: TGTGCCAGCAGTTCCCGCCGGAGACCCTCTAATGAAAAACTGTTTTTT. The chain combines TRBV28 with TRBJ1-4; D gene unclear. CDR3 size: 16 residues. The ends were cut back, 4 bases at V and 3 bases at J, with 15 bases in the middle. In germline, CDR1 is MDHEN, CDR2 SYDVKM. Drawing the rest from reference TRBV28 and TRBJ1-4, the complete variable domain is DVKVTQSSRYLVKRTGEKVFLECVQDMDHENMFWYRQDPGLGLRLIYFSYDVKMKEKGDIPEGYSVSREKKERFSLILESASTNQTSMYLCASSSRRRPSNEKLFFGSGTQLSVL.

This clonotype was counted a few times. The rearrangement joins TRBV2 to TRBJ1-5, with 9 bases fitting TRBD1. The CDR3 is made up of 15 amino acids. CDR1 SNHLY and CDR2 FYNNEI come from the germline V gene. The J segment lost 3 bases and the V segment lost 6 bases, leaving 6 bases of the junction unmatched. The CDR3 sequence is CASRARQGVNQPQHF. The DNA for the CDR3 is TGTGCCAGCAGAGCGAGACAGGGGGTCAATCAGCCCCAGCATTTT.

The rearrangement joins TRBV5-1 to TRBJ2-7; D uncertain. The length of the CDR3 is 14 residues. Per germline, CDR1 SGHRS and CDR2 YFSETQ. V dropped 3 bases and J dropped 0 bases, with 10 bases sitting between them. The chain's CDR3 is CASSSGPVSYEQYF. CDR3 nucleotides: TGCGCCAGCAGCTCCGGACCGGTCTCCTACGAGCAGTACTTC.

Only a few counts were recorded for this clonotype. The chain is built from TRBV11-2 and TRBJ1-1; D perhaps matches TRBD1 (5 bases). The CDR3 runs to 16 residues. V lost 1 base and J lost 2, with 14 bases in between. Germline values: CDR1 SGHAT, CDR2 FQNNGV. The CDR3 region is CASSLAWQGPNTEAFF. CDR3 bases: TGTGCCAGCAGCTTAGCATGGCAGGGACCAAACACTGAAGCTTTCTTT.

The rearrangement links TRBV7-9 to TRBJ2-5; tentatively, D is TRBD2 (5 bases). Germline values: CDR1 SEHNR, CDR2 FQNEAQ (reference sequence). V lost 3 bases and J lost 4, with 18 bases in between. The CDR3 contains 16 residues. The CDR3 DNA reads as TGTGCCAGCAGCTTGAATCACGGGGTCCCGGGAGAGACCCAGTACTTC. This encodes CASSLNHGVPGETQYF. Based on the CDR3 plus reference TRBV7-9 and TRBJ2-5, the full variable domain is DTGVSQNPRHKITKRGQNVTFRCDPISEHNRLYWYRQTLGQGPEFLTYFQNEAQLEKSRLLSDRFSAERPKGSFSTLEIQRTEQGDSAMYLCASSLNHGVPGETQYFGPGTRLLVL.

The genes are TRBV29-1 and TRBJ2-1, with 8 bases identical to TRBD1. Germline V gene data show CDR1 as SQVTM and CDR2 as ANQGSEA. V lost 4 bases, J lost 0 bases, and 2 bases stayed unmatched. This CDR3 contains 14 residues. CDR3 DNA sequence: TGCAGCGTTGCCGACAGGGGCTCCTACAATGAGCAGTTCTTC. Protein sequence: CSVADRGSYNEQFF.

The rearrangement links TRBV10-3 to TRBJ2-5; D possibly corresponds to TRBD1 (5 bases). CDR1 is ENHRY and CDR2 is SYGVKD in the germline V gene. CDR3 length: 16 amino acids. Trimming cost V 6 bases and J 0 bases, with 17 bases left between them. CDR3 DNA sequence: TGTGCCATCAGACCATCTAAGGGGAAGTACCAAGAGACCCAGTACTTC. It translates to CAIRPSKGKYQETQYF.

This clonotype was counted between two and nine times. This chain joins TRBV18 and TRBJ2-4; D unresolved. V lost 0 bases, J lost 10 bases, and 10 bases lay in between. This CDR3 contains 13 residues. Germline V gene data show CDR1 as KGHSH and CDR2 as LQKENI. The CDR3 is CASSPPSQAIQYF. The CDR3 coding sequence is TGTGCCAGCTCACCACCTTCGCAGGCAATTCAGTACTTC.

This clonotype was observed a few times. This chain uses TRBV24-1 with TRBJ2-5, with 13 bases matching TRBD2. The DNA matches TRBJ2-1 better at its end, which makes the J call doubtful. The CDR3 covers 18 residues. Germline CDR1 KGHDR, CDR2 SFDVKD. The CDR3 reads CATSGLAGTSGAKGEQFF. As DNA, the CDR3 is TGTGCCACCAGTGGACTCGCCGGGACTAGCGGGGCTAAGGGTGAGCAGTTCTTC.

A word on this clonotype: Germline and junction disagree at one end, which may indicate a read error. V gene TRBV24-1 combines with J gene TRBJ1-2, with D possibly matching TRBD1 (5 bases). CDR1 KGHDR and CDR2 SFDVKD come from the germline V gene. There are 14 residues in the CDR3. CDR3 protein: CATSDSQGVYDYTF. CDR3 DNA sequence: TGTGCCACCAGTGACTCTCAAGGGGTCTATGACTACACCTTC.

This chain joins TRBV5-1 and TRBJ2-6; 7 positions agree with TRBD2. The CDR3 is 16 residues long. The ends lost 3 bases at V and 0 bases at J; junction bases unmatched: 3. The germline gives CDR1 SGHRS, CDR2 YFSETQ. This CDR3 reads CASSSGGSSGANVLTF. CDR3 coding DNA: TGCGCCAGCAGCTCCGGGGGGAGCTCTGGGGCCAACGTCCTGACTTTC. Filled out from reference TRBV5-1 and TRBJ2-6, the complete variable domain reads KAGVTQTPRYLIKTRGQQVTLSCSPISGHRSVSWYQQTPGQGLQFLFEYFSETQRNKGNFPGRFSGRQFSNSRSEMNVSTLELGDSALYLCASSSGGSSGANVLTFGAGSRLTVL.

The table lists this clonotype with a count of one. This chain joins TRBV7-9 and TRBJ1-1; D uncertain. Germline loops: CDR1 SEHNR, CDR2 FQNEAQ (reference sequence). Between the trimmed V and J ends, which lost 1 base and 4 bases, there was a span of 19 bases. CDR3 size: 17 residues. CDR3 residues: CASSLEAPRGWGTEAFF. CDR3 bases: TGTGCCAGCAGCTTAGAAGCCCCTCGGGGTTGGGGCACTGAAGCTTTCTTT.

This clonotype came up a few times. The rearrangement links TRBV7-9 to TRBJ2-5; 9 bases are a match to TRBD2. The DNA end lines up better with TRBJ2-7; the J call may be wrong. CDR3 size: 15 residues. Germline V gene lookup returns CDR1 SEHNR and CDR2 FQNEAQ (reference sequence). The CDR3 protein is CASSAGTSSTYEQYF. The CDR3 nucleotides are TGTGCCAGCAGCGCAGGGACTAGCAGTACCTACGAGCAGTACTTC.

A few counts support this clonotype. V usage is TRBV20-1 and J usage is TRBJ2-3; D assignment may be TRBD1 or TRBD2 (5 bases each). CDR1 is DFQATT and CDR2 is SNEGSKA in the germline V gene (reference sequence). This CDR3 has 15 amino acids. Trimming stripped 0 bases from V and 4 bases from J, with 14 bases between. The CDR3 sequence: CSARDSAGSADTQYF. The CDR3 bases are TGCAGTGCTAGAGATTCGGCAGGGAGTGCAGATACGCAGTATTTT.

In this sample, this clonotype turned up a few times. The rearrangement joins TRBV12-3 or TRBV12-4 to TRBJ1-2, with TRBD1 identical over 9 bases. Losses at the gene ends were 4 bases for V and 4 bases for J; bases not matched to a gene: 4. This CDR3 comprises 14 residues. CDR3 amino acids: CASSYPTGGYGYTF. The CDR3 DNA sequence: TGTGCCAGCAGTTATCCGACAGGGGGCTATGGCTACACCTTC.

This clonotype was observed a few times. J is TRBJ2-3 and V is TRBV18; 12 bases map to TRBD2. The CDR3 totals 16 residues. J lost 1 base, V lost 3 bases, and 2 bases had no gene match. Germline CDR1 and CDR2: KGHSH and LQKENI. For the CDR3, the DNA is TGTGCCAGCTCACCGACTAGCGGGGGTGGCACAGATACGCAGTATTTT. Translated, it gives CASSPTSGGGTDTQYF. The complete variable domain, with remaining parts taken from reference TRBV18 and TRBJ2-3, reads NAGVMQNPRHLVRRRGQEARLRCSPMKGHSHVYWYRQLPEEGLKFMVYLQKENIIDESGMPKERFSAEFPKEGPSILRIQQVVRGDSAAYFCASSPTSGGGTDTQYFGPGTRLTVL.